The 4 T cell receptor beta chains below were found in one sample sequenced in a study of OX40 agonist ivuxolimab in advanced cancers. Assay: immunoSEQ multiplex PCR; the TCRdb copy retains only in-frame clones and omits some. The data show roughly 70,000 clones, roughly 80% seen once. The sample consisted of CD4+ or CD8+ T cells sorted from blood, taken in a trial of the OX40 agonist ivuxolimab. These receptors were obtained from an adult with an advanced solid tumor such as melanoma, head and neck, liver or kidney cancer.

V gene TRBV9 combines with J gene TRBJ1-1, with no clear D. The CDR3 totals 14 residues. Deletions cut 2 bases from V and 0 bases from J, with 8 bases between. Germline V gene sequence: CDR1 SGDLS, CDR2 YYNGEE. In DNA, the CDR3 is TGTGCCAGCAGCGTTGAGGTGATGAACACTGAAGCTTTCTTT. It translates to CASSVEVMNTEAFF.

V usage is TRBV27 and J usage is TRBJ1-6; tentatively, D is TRBD1 (5 bases). Germline CDR1 reads MNHEY; CDR2 reads SMNVEV (reference sequence). V lost 6 bases and J 6 bases, leaving 12 bases between the germline ends. This CDR3 is built from 14 residues. The CDR3 bases are TGTGCCAGCAGCCGGGGACGGGTTAATTCACCCCTCCACTTT. This sequence encodes CASSRGRVNSPLHF.

V usage is TRBV28 and J usage is TRBJ1-3, with D perhaps matching TRBD1 (6 bases). Trimming stripped 7 bases from V and 2 bases from J, with 18 bases between. The germline V gene encodes CDR1 MDHEN and CDR2 SYDVKM. The CDR3 loop spans 16 amino acids. The CDR3 reads CASTSAGGHTGNTIYF. Here the CDR3 DNA reads TGTGCCAGCACCTCTGCCGGGGGGCATACTGGAAACACCATATATTTT.

A few counts support this clone. The chain employs TRBV5-6 and TRBJ2-7; 10 positions agree with TRBD1. Germline values: CDR1 SGHDT, CDR2 YYEEEE. The CDR3 loop spans 15 amino acids. V was pared by 4 bases and J by 7 bases, with 11 bases of the junction left unmatched. The CDR3: CASSAPGQGHREQYV. The DNA for the CDR3 is TGTGCCAGCAGCGCCCCGGGACAGGGGCATCGGGAGCAGTACGTC.